The 23 T cell receptor beta chains below come from one sample, sequenced in a study of radiotherapy plus CTLA-4 blockade in lung cancer. The method was immunoSEQ multiplex PCR; TCRdb's version includes in-frame clones alone and lacks a portion of them. This sample has over a thousand clones; 88% occur once, and the top ten carry over 8%. Sequencing was performed on tumor tissue, taken from a patient treated with radiotherapy plus ipilimumab. These receptors originate from a human donor with non-small cell lung cancer who had a complete response to radiotherapy plus ipilimumab.

This chain links TRBV29-1 with TRBJ2-1; TRBD2 might be the D (5 bases). The CDR3 totals 11 residues. Germline CDR1 SQVTM, CDR2 ANQGSEA. Trimming cost V 4 bases and J 4 bases, with 5 bases left between them. CDR3 DNA sequence: TGCAGCGTTGCGGGGTACAATGAGCAGTTCTTC. Translation: CSVAGYNEQFF.

The J gene is TRBJ2-4, the V gene TRBV4-3; the D gene is possibly TRBD1 (5 bases). There are 16 residues in the CDR3. Germline assignment: CDR1 LGHNA and CDR2 YSLEER. V gave up 0 bases and J gave up 3 bases, with 12 bases separating them. The CDR3 DNA is TGCGCCAGCAGCCAAGATCCGAGGACAAGCAAAAACATTCAGTACTTC. This sequence encodes CASSQDPRTSKNIQYF.

This clone was seen once. CDR3 nucleotides: TGCGCCAGCAGCGCCATTTCGGTGTCCACAAACTATGGCTACACCTTC. Its translation: CASSAISVSTNYGYTF. This chain joins TRBV5-1 and TRBJ1-2; D remains unclear. Per germline, CDR1 SGHRS and CDR2 YFSETQ. The ends were cut back, 4 bases at V and 2 bases at J, with 18 bases in the middle. This CDR3 comprises 16 residues.

The chain uses TRBV9 and TRBJ2-3; 10 bases line up with TRBD2. This CDR3 spans 15 amino acids. V shed 4 bases, J shed 5 bases, and the junction held 7 bases outside the gene matches. Germline V gives CDR1 SGDLS, CDR2 YYNGEE. The CDR3, as DNA: TGTGCCAGCAGCCCCGGGACTAGCGAAAGAGATACGCAGTATTTT. This codes for CASSPGTSERDTQYF.

The CDR3 nucleotides are TGTGCCAGCAGTGGTAGCACAGGTTTAGGGCAGTTCTTC. Amino acids: CASSGSTGLGQFF. The V and J genes are TRBV2 and TRBJ2-1, with D perhaps TRBD1 (5 bases). V lost 4 bases, J lost 12 bases, and 16 bases lay in between. This CDR3 spans 13 amino acids. Germline V lookup: CDR1 SNHLY, CDR2 FYNNEI. Based on the CDR3 plus reference TRBV2 and TRBJ2-1, the full variable domain is EPEVTQTPSHQVTQMGQEVILRCVPISNHLYFYWYRQILGQKVEFLVSFYNNEISEKSEIFDDQFSVERPDGSNFTLKIRSTKLEDSAMYFCASSGSTGLGQFFGPGTRLTVL.

J is TRBJ1-2 and V is TRBV11-2; D unclear. Germline V gives CDR1 SGHAT, CDR2 FQNNGV. CDR3 size: 13 residues. V lost 1 base to trimming and J lost 6 bases, with 9 bases between them. CDR3 nucleotides: TGTGCCAGCAGCTTAGTTATAAGTGATGGCTACACCTTC. It yields the protein CASSLVISDGYTF.

This sequence joins TRBV4-3 and TRBJ1-2, with D tentatively TRBD1 (6 bases). The CDR3 extends over 15 amino acids. V lost 4 bases and J lost 0, with 12 bases in between. Per the germline V gene, CDR1 is LGHNA and CDR2 is YSLEER. The CDR3 DNA reads as TGCGCCAGCAGCCCATGGGACACAGCTAACTATGGCTACACCTTC. This translates into CASSPWDTANYGYTF.

J is TRBJ1-5 and V is TRBV21-1. TRBV21-1 is a recognized pseudogene. The length of the CDR3 is 17 residues. CDR3 DNA: TGTGCCAGCAGTTTTTTTTTACTACATTGGCATCATCAGCCCCAGCATTTT. Its translation: CASSFFLLHWHHQPQHF.

The chain links TRBV29-1 to TRBJ2-3, with D unclear. CDR1 is SQVTM and CDR2 is ANQGSEA in the germline V gene. The CDR3 has 10 amino acids. The V and J ends lost 8 bases and 2 bases respectively, with 5 bases between them. CDR3 loop: CSSSTDTQYF. For the CDR3, the DNA is TGCAGCTCCTCCACAGATACGCAGTATTTT.

This chain links TRBV7-2 with TRBJ1-1; D not certain. Germline assignment: CDR1 SGHTA and CDR2 FQGNSA. The CDR3 covers 12 residues. Trimming took off 4 bases at V and 11 bases at J, with 14 bases between the two ends. For the CDR3, the DNA is TGTGCCAGCAGCTCCCGGGCCCAGATGGCTTTCTTT. This codes for CASSSRAQMAFF.

V usage is TRBV5-1 and J usage is TRBJ1-1, with D possibly being TRBD1 (6 bases). Germline V gives CDR1 SGHRS, CDR2 YFSETQ. The CDR3 consists of 13 residues. Trimming left V 5 bases short and J 3 bases short, with 11 bases between. Written as DNA, the CDR3 is TGCGCCAGCAGTCCTCAGGGGTACACTGAAGCTTTCTTT. Amino acids: CASSPQGYTEAFF.

J is TRBJ1-3 and V is TRBV2, with D possibly being TRBD1 (5 bases). Germline V gene data show CDR1 as SNHLY and CDR2 as FYNNEI. There are 14 residues in the CDR3. Deletions cut 6 bases from V and 4 bases from J, with 13 bases between. CDR3 DNA sequence: TGTGCCAGCAGCGTGGAATGGGACGGAAACACCATATATTTT. Its translation is CASSVEWDGNTIYF.

The chain couples TRBV9 to TRBJ2-1; 16 positions match TRBD2. The junction had 1 base not matched to a gene; V was cut back by 0 bases and J by 7 bases. The CDR3 covers 16 residues. In germline, CDR1 is SGDLS, CDR2 YYNGEE. CDR3 in amino acids: CASSVGGLAGGNEQFF. CDR3 sequence (DNA): TGTGCCAGCAGCGTAGGGGGACTAGCGGGAGGGAATGAGCAGTTCTTC.

The rearrangement joins TRBV5-1 to TRBJ2-2; D is undetermined. CDR1 SGHRS and CDR2 YFSETQ come from the germline V gene. The CDR3 covers 15 residues. Trimming stripped 0 bases from V and 2 bases from J, with 8 bases between. As DNA, the CDR3 is TGCGCCAGCAGCTTGGAGTCAGTTAACACCGGGGAGCTGTTTTTT. Amino acids: CASSLESVNTGELFF.

The chain recombines TRBV10-3 with TRBJ2-3; a possible D gene is TRBD2 (5 bases). The V end was cut by 6 bases, the J end by 3 bases, with 10 bases between. Germline CDR1 ENHRY, CDR2 SYGVKD. The CDR3 runs 13 residues. Here the CDR3 reads CAIRGAETDTQYF. In nucleotides, the CDR3 is TGTGCCATCAGGGGAGCGGAGACAGATACGCAGTATTTT.

This chain connects TRBV29-1 to TRBJ2-2, with TRBD1 matching over 11 bases. The CDR3 totals 14 residues. The germline V gene has CDR1 SQVTM and CDR2 ANQGSEA. Written as DNA, the CDR3 is TGCAACGTGGGACAGGGGGGAGGCACCGGGGAGCTGTTTTTT. This encodes CNVGQGGGTGELFF.

The CDR3 DNA reads TGTGCCTGGAGGCTCTCTGGAAACACCATATATTTT. It specifies CAWRLSGNTIYF. The chain combines TRBV30 with TRBJ1-3; D not resolved. The CDR3 loop spans 12 amino acids. Germline CDR1 and CDR2: GTSNPN and SVGIG (reference sequence). V was shortened by 3 bases and J by 0 bases, with 3 bases between the two germline ends. Using reference TRBV30 and TRBJ1-3 for the parts outside the CDR3, the full variable domain is SQTIHQWPATLVQPVGSPLSLECTVEGTSNPNLYWYRQAAGRGLQLLFYSVGIGQISSEVPQNLSASRPQDRQFILSSKKLLLSDSGFYLCAWRLSGNTIYFGEGSWLTVV.

The chain joins TRBV19 to TRBJ1-5, with D maybe TRBD1 (6 bases). Germline CDR1 reads LNHDA; CDR2 reads SQIVND (reference sequence). The CDR3 is made up of 14 amino acids. Trimming removed 7 bases at V and 2 bases at J, with 12 bases between. The CDR3 region is CASKQGFGNQPQHF. Here the CDR3 DNA reads TGTGCCAGTAAACAGGGTTTCGGCAATCAGCCCCAGCATTTT.

This clone appeared once. The genes are TRBV5-1 and TRBJ2-2, with TRBD2 identical over 9 bases. V lost 2 bases, J lost 1 base, and 3 bases stayed unmatched. This CDR3 contains 16 residues. Germline CDR1 and CDR2: SGHRS and YFSETQ. CDR3 region: CASSFRGGVNTGELFF. The CDR3 DNA reads TGCGCCAGCAGCTTTCGCGGGGGGGTGAACACCGGGGAGCTGTTTTTT.

The V call is TRBV10-3, the J call TRBJ1-1; 7 bases map to TRBD1. With 6 bases clipped from V and 0 bases from J, the junction kept 4 bases outside the gene matches. Germline loops: CDR1 ENHRY, CDR2 SYGVKD. The CDR3 runs 14 residues. CDR3 region: CAISGTAMNTEAFF. The CDR3 DNA reads TGTGCCATCAGCGGGACAGCCATGAACACTGAAGCTTTCTTT.

The chain combines TRBV7-2 with TRBJ1-1; D is unresolved. V was clipped by 5 bases and J by 9 bases, with 16 bases between them. From germline, CDR1 is SGHTA and CDR2 FQGNSA. The CDR3 length is 13 residues. The CDR3 DNA follows: TGTGCCAGCAGCCCCAGCGCGGGCAGCAAAGCTTTCTTT. This sequence encodes CASSPSAGSKAFF.

CDR3 sequence (DNA): TGCAGCGCCAGAACGCAAACCTACGAGCAGTACTTC. Its protein is CSARTQTYEQYF. The rearrangement joins TRBV29-1 to TRBJ2-7; D unclear. Between the trimmed V and J ends, which lost 7 bases and 2 bases, there was a span of 12 bases. This CDR3 has 12 amino acids. CDR1 is SQVTM and CDR2 is ANQGSEA in the germline V gene.

This sequence joins TRBV10-3 and TRBJ1-4; no definite D call. The ends were cut back, 2 bases at V and 5 bases at J, with 9 bases in the middle. The CDR3 has 14 amino acids. Germline V lookup: CDR1 ENHRY, CDR2 SYGVKD. CDR3 protein: CAISEGLGNEKLFF. The CDR3 bases are TGTGCCATCAGTGAGGGCCTTGGGAATGAAAAACTGTTTTTT.